The sequence of this TCR beta chain was determined in a study of blood T cell repertoires in COVID-19. Study context: Researchers got acute and convalescent COVID-19 samples from the United States, Italy and Spain.

Authors' methods: Scientists estimated how many nucleated cells there were by amplifying reference gene primers. Here immunoSEQ multiplex PCR was the method, and the copy in TCRdb shows in-frame clones only, minus some. Clonal size and the V and J genes are those of that table, whereas D and trimming came from the DNA. The sample shows around 400,000 clones, 89% of them seen only once. The V gene's germline CDR1 is MGHRA and CDR2 YSYEKL. CDR3 length: 17 amino acids. V trimming: 1 base; J trimming: 4 bases; junction bases outside the gene matches: 5. Sequencing was carried out using peripheral blood. The source is a man aged 35 to 55 with acute or convalescent COVID-19. V is TRBV4-1 and J is TRBJ2-1, with 12 positions matching TRBD2. The CDR3 DNA follows: TGCGCCAGCAGCCAAGGTCCTACTAGCGGGAGGTACAATGAGCAGTTCTTC. The encoded protein is CASSQGPTSGRYNEQFF.